A single sample is the source of the 2 T cell receptor beta chains below, sequenced in a study of blood T cells in healthy people across ages. Next came a second PCR, run for about 6 to 11 cycles, which used a sample-barcoded 5' primer along with a J-beta primer mix. TCRdb recomputed calls from the 5' RACE reads with MiXCR, one row per CDR3 protein. The repertoire includes hundreds of thousands of distinct CDR3 sequences, around 48% of them detected once, and approximately 23% sits in the top ten. Sequencing was performed on blood. All receptors come from an elderly man in good health.

V gene TRBV7-9 combines with J gene TRBJ1-1; possible D gene TRBD1, 5 bases. CDR1 is SEHNR, CDR2 FQNEAQ, per germline (reference sequence). The CDR3 loop spans 14 amino acids. V was trimmed by 3 bases and J by 5 bases, leaving 13 bases between them. The CDR3 protein is CASSLVSGETEAFF. CDR3 bases: TGTGCCAGCAGCTTGGTATCGGGGGAGACTGAAGCTTTCTTT.

Concerning this clonotype: A much larger clonotype is one base distant, so this may be a read error. The V gene is TRBV6-5, the J gene TRBJ2-2, with D perhaps matching TRBD2 (6 bases). The CDR3 runs 15 residues. CDR1 is MNHEY, CDR2 SVGAGI, per germline. Written as DNA, the CDR3 is TGTGCCAGCAGCCCAAACGGCGGAGGGCCCGGGGAGCCGTTTTTT. This sequence encodes CASSPNGGGPGEPFF.